The rows below give T cell receptor beta chains drawn from one sample of a study of blood T cell repertoires in COVID-19. Assay: immunoSEQ multiplex PCR; the TCRdb copy retains only in-frame clones and omits some. The sample has about 290,000 clones, approximately 91% seen once; the top ten hold 0.94%. Sequencing was done on a sample of peripheral blood. Receptors originate from a woman aged 40-49 years who had recovered from COVID-19. Each CDR3 is given with its conserved first and last residue. A D gene is named only where the DNA matches it firmly. Clone size is stated in some rows and not others, as once, few, many or a class when expanded.

V gene	D gene	J gene	clone size	CDR3 DNA	CDR3 protein
TRBV18	-	TRBJ1-1	-	TGTGCCAGCGACTCCAGTTCCACTGAAGCTTTCTTT	CASDSSSTEAFF
TRBV7-9	-	TRBJ2-7	-	TGTGCCAGCAGCCGGGGGTTCGGGGAGCAGTACTTC	CASSRGFGEQYF
TRBV11-2	-	TRBJ1-1	-	TGTGCCAGCAGCTTATATCAGATCCGGAACACTGAAGCTTTCTTT	CASSLYQIRNTEAFF
TRBV2	-	TRBJ2-2	-	TGTGCCAGCAGAGAACATAGCGACACCGGGGAGCTGTTTTTT	CASREHSDTGELFF
TRBV7-2	-	TRBJ2-2	-	TGTGCCAGCAGCGGGTCCAGGTTCACCGGGGAGCTGTTTTTT	CASSGSRFTGELFF
TRBV27	TRBD2	TRBJ2-4	-	TGTGCCAGCAGTCCTATGACTAGCGGGATACAGTACTTC	CASSPMTSGIQYF
TRBV10-1	TRBD2	TRBJ2-7	-	TGCGCCAGCAGTGTAGCGGGAGGTTACTCCTACGAGCAGTACTTC	CASSVAGGYSYEQYF
TRBV30	TRBD2	TRBJ2-3	-	TGTGCCTGGAGTGCTACTAGCGGGCGGGCGACAGATACGCAGTATTTT	CAWSATSGRATDTQYF
TRBV3-1/TRBV3-2	-	TRBJ1-2	-	TGTGCCAGCAGCCAGGGGGCACAGTCCATTTCCCTCTATGGCTACACCTTC	CASSQGAQSISLYGYTF
TRBV11-2	-	TRBJ2-5	-	TGTGCCAGCAGCTTAGATCTGCGGGACCCACAAGAGACCCAGTACTTC	CASSLDLRDPQETQYF
TRBV5-1	-	TRBJ1-1	once	TGCGCCAGCAGCTTGGGAGGGTTCGGGGGTGCTTTCTTT	CASSLGGFGGAFF
TRBV10-3	TRBD1	TRBJ1-1	-	TGTGCCATCAGGCCGGGACAGGAGAACACTGAAGCTTTCTTT	CAIRPGQENTEAFF
TRBV6-1	-	TRBJ1-1	-	TGTGCCAGCAGTGAACGAGCGGCGTTGAACACTGAAGCTTTCTTT	CASSERAALNTEAFF